This T cell receptor (beta chain) was found in a study of long-term antiretroviral therapy in people with HIV. Study details: A decade or so separates the oldest specimens from the later 2015 immediate-ART recommendation. Regarding the study as a whole: Pre-ART clonal expansions dominated every time point's repertoire.

Every one of the donors gave at least one pre-ART PBMC sample and at least two post-ART PBMC samples. This clone ranks as large. What it binds is unknown. Survey level was the resolution at which the v3.0 immunoSEQ assay ran. Each sample aimed for roughly 35,000-50,000 sequenced T-cell genomes. Data came from immunoSEQ multiplex PCR; TCRdb stores just in-frame clones and leaves some out. Of some 13,000 clones listed, 75% to 85% are singletons. CDR1 and CDR2 from the germline V gene are MNHNS and SASEGT. V lost 8 bases and J lost 10, with 15 bases in between. CDR3 length: 11 residues. The sample was unsorted PBMCs, taken 3.2 years before starting antiretroviral therapy. The TCR sequence derives from a middle-aged man with HIV. This chain uses TRBV6-1 with TRBJ2-7, with D possibly called TRBD1 or TRBD2 (6 bases each). CDR3 bases: TGTGCCAGCCTACGGGGCGGGACACAGTACTTC. This encodes CASLRGGTQYF.